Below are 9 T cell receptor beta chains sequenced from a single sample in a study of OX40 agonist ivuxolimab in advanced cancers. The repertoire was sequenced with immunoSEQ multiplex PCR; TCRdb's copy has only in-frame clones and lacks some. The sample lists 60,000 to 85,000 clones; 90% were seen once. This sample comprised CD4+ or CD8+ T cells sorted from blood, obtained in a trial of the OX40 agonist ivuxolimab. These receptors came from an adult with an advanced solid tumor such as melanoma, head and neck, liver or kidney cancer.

The CDR3 loop reads CASSLNWDRSYEQYF. As DNA, the CDR3 is TGTGCCAGCAGCCTAAATTGGGACAGGAGCTACGAGCAGTACTTC. The V gene is TRBV6-1, the J gene TRBJ2-7, with 8 bases lining up with TRBD1. CDR1 is MNHNS, CDR2 SASEGT, per germline. The CDR3 extends over 15 amino acids. Trimming at V came to 6 bases and at J to 3 bases, leaving 10 bases not matched to a gene.

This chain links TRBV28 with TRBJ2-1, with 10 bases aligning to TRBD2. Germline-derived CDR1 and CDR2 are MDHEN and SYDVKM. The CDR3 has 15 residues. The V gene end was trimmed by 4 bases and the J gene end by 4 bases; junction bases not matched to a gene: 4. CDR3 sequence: CASSSSGGAYNEQFF. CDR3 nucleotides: TGTGCCAGCAGTTCCAGCGGGGGGGCATACAATGAGCAGTTCTTC.

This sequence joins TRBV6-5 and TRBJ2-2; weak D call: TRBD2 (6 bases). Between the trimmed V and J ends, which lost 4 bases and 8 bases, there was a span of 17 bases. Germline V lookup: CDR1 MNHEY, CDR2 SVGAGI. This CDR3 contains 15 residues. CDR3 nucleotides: TGTGCCAGCAGTTCGGGGGTGATGGTTGGGGGGGAGCTGTTTTTT. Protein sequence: CASSSGVMVGGELFF.

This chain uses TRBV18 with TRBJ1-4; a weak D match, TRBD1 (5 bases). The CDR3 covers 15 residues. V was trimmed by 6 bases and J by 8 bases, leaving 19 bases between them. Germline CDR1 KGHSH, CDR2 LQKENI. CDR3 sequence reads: CASSPPGTDAEKLFF. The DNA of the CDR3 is TGTGCCAGCTCTCCGCCCGGGACGGATGCCGAAAAACTGTTTTTT.

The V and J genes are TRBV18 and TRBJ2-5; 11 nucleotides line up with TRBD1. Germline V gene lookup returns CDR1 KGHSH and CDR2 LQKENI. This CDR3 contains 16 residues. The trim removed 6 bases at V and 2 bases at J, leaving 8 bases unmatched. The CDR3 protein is CASSPGQGATQETQYF. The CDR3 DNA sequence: TGTGCCAGCTCCCCTGGACAGGGGGCGACTCAAGAGACCCAGTACTTC.

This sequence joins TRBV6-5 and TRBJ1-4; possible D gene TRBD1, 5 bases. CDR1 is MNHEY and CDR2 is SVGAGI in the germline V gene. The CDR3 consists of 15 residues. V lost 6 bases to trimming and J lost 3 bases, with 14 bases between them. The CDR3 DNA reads TGTGCCAGCAGCGACACAGGCTCTTCTAATGAAAAACTGTTTTTT. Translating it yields CASSDTGSSNEKLFF.

The CDR3 DNA follows: TGCGCCAGCAAGTCACGCCAGGGAACGAGCACCGGGGAGCTGTTTTTT. It translates to CASKSRQGTSTGELFF. The chain combines TRBV10-2 with TRBJ2-2; possibly TRBD1 for D (5 bases). The CDR3 runs 16 residues. V was clipped by 7 bases and J by 4 bases, with 19 bases between them. Germline values: CDR1 WSHSY, CDR2 SAAADI.

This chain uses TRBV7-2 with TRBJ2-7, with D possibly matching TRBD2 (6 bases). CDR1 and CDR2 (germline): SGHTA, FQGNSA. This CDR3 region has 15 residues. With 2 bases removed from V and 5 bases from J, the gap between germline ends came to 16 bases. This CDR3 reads CASSLLGLSGDEQYF. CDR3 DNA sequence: TGTGCCAGCAGCTTACTGGGGCTTAGCGGAGACGAGCAGTACTTC.

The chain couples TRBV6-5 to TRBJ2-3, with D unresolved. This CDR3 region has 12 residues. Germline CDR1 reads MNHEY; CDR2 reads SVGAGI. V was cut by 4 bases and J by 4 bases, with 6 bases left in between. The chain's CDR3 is CASSSTSDTQYF. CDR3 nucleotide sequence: TGTGCCAGCAGTTCCACGTCAGATACGCAGTATTTT.